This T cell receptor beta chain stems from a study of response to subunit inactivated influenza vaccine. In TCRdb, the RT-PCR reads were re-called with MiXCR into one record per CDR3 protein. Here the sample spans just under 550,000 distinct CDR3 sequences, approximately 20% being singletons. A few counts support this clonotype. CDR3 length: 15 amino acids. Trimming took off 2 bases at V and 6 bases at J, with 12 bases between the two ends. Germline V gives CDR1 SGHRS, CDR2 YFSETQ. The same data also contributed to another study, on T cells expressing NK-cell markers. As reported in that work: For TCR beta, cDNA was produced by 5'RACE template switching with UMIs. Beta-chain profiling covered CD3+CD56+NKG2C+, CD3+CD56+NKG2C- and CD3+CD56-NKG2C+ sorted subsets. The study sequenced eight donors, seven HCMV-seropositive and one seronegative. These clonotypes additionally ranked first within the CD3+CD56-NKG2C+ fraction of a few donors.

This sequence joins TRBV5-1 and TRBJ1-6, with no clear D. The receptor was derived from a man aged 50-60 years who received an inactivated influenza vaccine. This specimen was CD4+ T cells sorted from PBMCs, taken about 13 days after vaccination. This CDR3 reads CASSFNDPGNSPLHF. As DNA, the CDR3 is TGCGCCAGCAGCTTTAATGACCCGGGTAATTCACCCCTCCACTTT.